Listed here is a single T cell receptor (beta chain). In this sample, this clonotype turned up a few times. What this receptor recognizes is not known. Per-base qualities were not stored, and no clone one base away is much larger. Library method: multiplex PCR. The listed sequencing device is Illumina HiSeq 4000. To build TCR beta libraries, CDR3 regions were amplified by Arm-PCR using iRepertoire HTBI primers. PCR products were gel purified before sequencing. On the authors' methods: Gene usage analysis of CDR3 amino acid clonotypes relied on the approximately 68 TRBV and about 13 TRBJ segments identified across samples. Filtered high-quality paired reads were merged into contigs using COPE and FqMerger. BLAST was used to align contigs to IMGT TRBV, TRBD and TRBJ reference genes, and CDR3 was defined according to IMGT. Highly expanded clones were defined as clonotypes with a frequency above 0.1%. Shannon entropy served as the measure of repertoire diversity, while the Gini coefficient captured V-J evenness. Clonotypes shared by more than one individual were considered public. TCRdb reprocessed the public reads (quality trimming at Q25 with fastp, clone calling with MiXCR) and kept in-frame beta chains. Records with the same CDR3 protein are collapsed into one entry carrying the most frequent genes and DNA. These V and J calls are TCRdb output, not the study's own analysis. Present in this sample are roughly 450,000 distinct CDR3 sequences, 20% to 25% of which were seen just once. The top ten constitute 7.8% of the sample.

For CDR1 and CDR2, the germline V gene (reference sequence) lists MNHEY and SMNVEV. V and J are truncated by 7 bases and 6 bases respectively, leaving an intervening sequence of 16 bases. Counted from cysteine to phenylalanine, this CDR3 has 14 amino acids. The DNA shown is the 42-base CDR3, in frame from base 1. This specimen belongs to a study of regulatory T cells in long-lasting Graves disease (dated by TCRdb to the early 2020s). Regarding the complete study: Persistent Graves' disease was defined as persistently positive TSH receptor autoantibodies together with antithyroid drug treatment for over 5 years. Persistent Graves' disease patients were compared with newly diagnosed Graves' disease patients by peripheral blood TCR sequencing and RNA sequencing. The study was conducted in China and was registered as a clinical trial. A total of around 35 samples underwent TCR sequencing, from 13 patients with persistent Graves' disease and roughly 20 patients with newly diagnosed Graves' disease. Persistent Graves' disease patients in the clinical cohort had taken antithyroid drugs for approximately ten years on average.

The time point label, read with the paper, signifies: persistent/refractory GD, antithyroid drugs over 5 years with positive TRAb. RNA was extracted from PBMCs in TRIzol for both TCR sequencing and RNA sequencing. Graves' disease was diagnosed according to American Thyroid Association guidelines. Recruitment of patients was carried out at an endocrinology department in Xi'an, China. Each patient gave roughly 8.4 milliliters of peripheral blood, collected in an EDTA anticoagulant tube. Ficoll Paque Plus density gradient separation was used to isolate PBMCs, and no additional T cell sorting was done. An Agilent 2100 Bioanalyzer and agarose gel were used to check RNA quality, and a NanoDrop 2000 was used to measure RNA concentration. The paper's findings and limits, for the study overall: Persistent Graves' disease patients showed lower TCR Shannon entropy and fewer highly expanded clones than newly diagnosed patients, suggesting clonal expansion. The small sample size was acknowledged by the authors as a limitation that may reduce accuracy. Preferential use of TRBV28, TRBJ1-2 and TRBJ2-5 was observed in persistent disease, whereas TRBV20-1 and TRBJ2-1 were favored in newly diagnosed disease. Sequencing and analysis were limited to the TCR beta chain. Peripheral blood alone was examined, since thyroid tissue, which constituted the primary lesion, could not be accessed. A larger number of public clonotypes was shared among persistent patients (2,741) than among newly diagnosed patients (about 990).

Rearrangement joined TRBV27 to TRBJ1-5, with a tentative D gene TRBD1 over 6 matching bases. Material: peripheral blood mononuclear cells (PBMCs), obtained when the disease was refractory, from a patient treated with antithyroid drugs. The sequence was collected from a female donor with Graves disease. CDR3 region: CASTATGIGQPQHF. The nucleotide sequence reads as follows: TGTGCCAGCACCGCCACAGGGATCGGTCAGCCCCAGCATTTT.